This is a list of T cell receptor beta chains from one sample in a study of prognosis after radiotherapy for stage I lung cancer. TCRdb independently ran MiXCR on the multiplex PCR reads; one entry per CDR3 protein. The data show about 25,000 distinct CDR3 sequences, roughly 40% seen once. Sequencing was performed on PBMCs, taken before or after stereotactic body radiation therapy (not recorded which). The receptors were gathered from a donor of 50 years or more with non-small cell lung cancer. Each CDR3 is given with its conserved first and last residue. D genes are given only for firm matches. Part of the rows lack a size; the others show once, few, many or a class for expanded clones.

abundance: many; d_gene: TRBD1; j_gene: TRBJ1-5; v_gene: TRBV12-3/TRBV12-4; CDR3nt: TGTGCCAGCAGTCTCAGGGGGCAGGGCAATCAGCCCCAGCATTTT; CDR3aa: CASSLRGQGNQPQHF
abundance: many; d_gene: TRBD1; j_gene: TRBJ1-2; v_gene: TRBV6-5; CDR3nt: TGTGCCAGCAGTTCCACCGGGACAGGATATAACTATGGCTACACCTTC; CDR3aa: CASSSTGTGYNYGYTF
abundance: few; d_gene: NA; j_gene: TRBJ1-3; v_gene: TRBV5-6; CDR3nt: TGTGCCAGCAGCTTCGCAGGAGGTTACTCTGGAAACACCATATATTTT; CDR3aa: CASSFAGGYSGNTIYF
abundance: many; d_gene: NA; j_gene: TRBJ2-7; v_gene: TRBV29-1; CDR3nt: TGCAGCGTTGAAGGGTCAGGACAGACTGACTTAGAGCAGTACTTC; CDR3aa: CSVEGSGQTDLEQYF
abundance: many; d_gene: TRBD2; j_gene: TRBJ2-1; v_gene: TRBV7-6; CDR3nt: TGTGCCAGCACGCTAGCGGGAGTCGGCAATGAGCAGTTCTTC; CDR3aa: CASTLAGVGNEQFF
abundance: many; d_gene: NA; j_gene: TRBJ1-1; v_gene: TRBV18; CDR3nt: TGTGCCAGCTCACCGGGTATCCCGAGAGAGAACACTGAAGCTTTCTTT; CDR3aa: CASSPGIPRENTEAFF
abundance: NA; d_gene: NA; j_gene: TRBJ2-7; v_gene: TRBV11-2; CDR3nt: TGTGCCAGCAGCTCAACACGATGGGGCTACGAGCAGTACTTC; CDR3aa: CASSSTRWGYEQYF
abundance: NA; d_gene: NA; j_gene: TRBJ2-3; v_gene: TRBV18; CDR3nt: TGTGCCAGCTCACCATTGGATTTCACAGATACGCAGTATTTT; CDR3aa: CASSPLDFTDTQYF
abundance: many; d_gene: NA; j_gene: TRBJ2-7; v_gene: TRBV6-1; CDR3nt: TGTGCCAGCAGCTACAACAGGAAAACGGCTGACGAGCAGTACTTC; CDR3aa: CASSYNRKTADEQYF
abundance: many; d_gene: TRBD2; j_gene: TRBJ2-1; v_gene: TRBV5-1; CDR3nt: TGCGCCAGCAGCTCAGGACTAGCGGGAGGCAATGAGCAGTTCTTC; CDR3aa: CASSSGLAGGNEQFF
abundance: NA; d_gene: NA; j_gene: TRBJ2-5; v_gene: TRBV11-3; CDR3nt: TGTGCCAGCAGCTTAGGGGGGGTGGAAGAGAACCAGTACTTC; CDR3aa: CASSLGGVEENQYF
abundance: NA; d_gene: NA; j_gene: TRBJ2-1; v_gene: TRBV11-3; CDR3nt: TGTGCCAGCAGCTCCCGACTATCGGGAGTGAATGAGCAGTTCTTC; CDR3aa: CASSSRLSGVNEQFF
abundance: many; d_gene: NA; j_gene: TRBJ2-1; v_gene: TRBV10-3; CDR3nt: TGTGCCATCAGTGAGGGAGTCCCCGGTGAGCAGTTCTTC; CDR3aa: CAISEGVPGEQFF
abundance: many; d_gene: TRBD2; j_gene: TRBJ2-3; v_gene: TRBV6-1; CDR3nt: TGTGCCAGCATTCGGACTAGCGCCACAGATACGCAGTATTTT; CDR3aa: CASIRTSATDTQYF
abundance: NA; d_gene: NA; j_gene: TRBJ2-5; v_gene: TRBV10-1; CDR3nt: TGCGCCAGCAGTGAGTCTGGGGCGGGGACCCAGTACTTC; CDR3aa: CASSESGAGTQYF
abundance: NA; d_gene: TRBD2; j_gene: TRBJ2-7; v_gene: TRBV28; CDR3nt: TGTGCCAGCAGTTCCACTAGCGGGAGGGCCTACGAGCAGTACTTC; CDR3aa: CASSSTSGRAYEQYF
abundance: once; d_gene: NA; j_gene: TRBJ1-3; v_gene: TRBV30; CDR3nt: TGTGCCTGGAGGATGGGAAACACCATATATTTT; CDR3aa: CAWRMGNTIYF
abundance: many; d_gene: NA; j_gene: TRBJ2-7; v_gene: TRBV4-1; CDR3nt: TGCGCCAGCAGCCGACAGTCGGACAGTGTGTCCTACGAGCAGTACTTC; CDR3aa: CASSRQSDSVSYEQYF
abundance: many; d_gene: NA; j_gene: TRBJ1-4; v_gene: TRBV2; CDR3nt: TGTGTCGGGACGGCCGGCGGTAATGAAAAACTGTTTTTT; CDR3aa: CVGTAGGNEKLFF
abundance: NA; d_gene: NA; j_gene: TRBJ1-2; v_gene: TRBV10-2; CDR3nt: TGCGCCAGCAGTGATGCCTGGGGCGACTATGGCTACACCTTC; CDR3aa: CASSDAWGDYGYTF
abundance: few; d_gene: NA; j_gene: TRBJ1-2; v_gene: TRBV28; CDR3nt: TGTGCCAGCAGTTTAGGACACGGGGCTGGCTACACCTTC; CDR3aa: CASSLGHGAGYTF
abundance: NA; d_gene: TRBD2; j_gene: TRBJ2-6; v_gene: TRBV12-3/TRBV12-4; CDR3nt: TGTGCCAGCAGTTTATCCGGGACTAGCGGGAGGGCGACTGGGTCCAACGTCCTGACTTTC; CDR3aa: CASSLSGTSGRATGSNVLTF
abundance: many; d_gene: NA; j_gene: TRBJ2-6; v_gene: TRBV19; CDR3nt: TGTGCCAGTAGTCCTCGGAGCTCTGGGGCCAACGTCCTGACTTTC; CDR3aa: CASSPRSSGANVLTF
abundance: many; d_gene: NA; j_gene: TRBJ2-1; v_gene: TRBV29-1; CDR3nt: TGCAGCGTTGGTAGCAGGTACAATGAGCAGTTCTTC; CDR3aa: CSVGSRYNEQFF
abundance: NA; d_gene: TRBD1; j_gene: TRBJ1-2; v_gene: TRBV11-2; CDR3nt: TGTGCCAGCAGCCTCGGGACAGGGGATGGCTACACCTTC; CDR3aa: CASSLGTGDGYTF
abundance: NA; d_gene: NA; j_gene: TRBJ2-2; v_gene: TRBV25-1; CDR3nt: TGTGCCAGCAGGGGTATGTGGGGGGTGTCGAACACCGGGGAGCTGTTTTTT; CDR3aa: CASRGMWGVSNTGELFF
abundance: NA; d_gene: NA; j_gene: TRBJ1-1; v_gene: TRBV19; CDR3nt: TGTGCCAGTAGTACTTTACCGTTTGAAGCTTTCTTT; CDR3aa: CASSTLPFEAFF
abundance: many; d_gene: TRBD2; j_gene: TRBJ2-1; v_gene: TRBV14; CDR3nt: TGTGCCAGCAGCCAGGGTGGAGGGAGGGCCTACAATGAGCAGTTCTTC; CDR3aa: CASSQGGGRAYNEQFF
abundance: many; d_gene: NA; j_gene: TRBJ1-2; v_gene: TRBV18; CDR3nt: TGTGCCAGCTCACCACCTTCACGCACCTATGGCTACACCTTC; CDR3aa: CASSPPSRTYGYTF
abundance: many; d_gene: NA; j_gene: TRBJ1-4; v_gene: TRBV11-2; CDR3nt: TGTGCCAGCAGCTTGGTAAATGAAAAACTGTTTTTT; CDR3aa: CASSLVNEKLFF
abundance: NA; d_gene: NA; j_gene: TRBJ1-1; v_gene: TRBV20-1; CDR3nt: TGCAGTGCTAGTCTCGGACGTATGGTCACTGAAGCTTTCTTT; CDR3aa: CSASLGRMVTEAFF
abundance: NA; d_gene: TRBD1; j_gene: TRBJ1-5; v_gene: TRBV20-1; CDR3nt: TGCAGTGCTTACCACGGAGGGACAGGGGGGAATCAGCCCCAGCATTTT; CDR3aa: CSAYHGGTGGNQPQHF
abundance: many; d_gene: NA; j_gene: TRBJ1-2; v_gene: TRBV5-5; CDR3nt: TGTGCCAGCAGCTTGGCGGCCGGGATCAACTATGGCTACACCTTC; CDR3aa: CASSLAAGINYGYTF
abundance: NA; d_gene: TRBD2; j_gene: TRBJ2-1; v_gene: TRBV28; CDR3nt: TGTGCCAGCAGTTTAAGGACTAGGAAGGGCGATGAGCAGTTCTTC; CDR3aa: CASSLRTRKGDEQFF
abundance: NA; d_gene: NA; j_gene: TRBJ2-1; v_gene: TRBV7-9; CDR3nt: TGTGCCAGCAACAAAGCCAAGGGCGAGGAGCAGTTCTTC; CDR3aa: CASNKAKGEEQFF
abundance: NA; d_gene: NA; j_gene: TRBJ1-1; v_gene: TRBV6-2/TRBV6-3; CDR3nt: TGTGCCAGCAACACAGGGAACACTGAAGCTTTCTTT; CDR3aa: CASNTGNTEAFF
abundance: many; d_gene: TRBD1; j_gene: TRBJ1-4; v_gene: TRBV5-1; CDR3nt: TGCGCCAGCAGCTTGGGGTCGGGACAGGGAGTAAGTGGAGAAAAACTGTTTTTT; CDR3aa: CASSLGSGQGVSGEKLFF
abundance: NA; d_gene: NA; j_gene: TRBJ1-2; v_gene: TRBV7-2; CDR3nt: TGTGCCAGCAGCACGTGGGGTGCATACGGCTACACCTTC; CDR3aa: CASSTWGAYGYTF
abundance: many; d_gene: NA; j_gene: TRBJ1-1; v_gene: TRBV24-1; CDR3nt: TGTGCCACCAGTGACGGATGGGGAGCTTTCTTT; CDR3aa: CATSDGWGAFF
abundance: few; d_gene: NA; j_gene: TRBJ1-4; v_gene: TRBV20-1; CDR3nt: TGCAGTGCTAGGGCAGGGGCCGCCGGTAATGAAAAACTGTTTTTT; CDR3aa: CSARAGAAGNEKLFF
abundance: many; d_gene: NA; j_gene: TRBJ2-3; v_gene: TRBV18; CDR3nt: TGTGCCAGTTCTGTTTCTAGCGCCCGCACAGATACGCAGTATTTT; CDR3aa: CASSVSSARTDTQYF
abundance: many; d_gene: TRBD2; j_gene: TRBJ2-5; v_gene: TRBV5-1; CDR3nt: TGCGCCAGCAGCTCATGGGGGGGAGTTAGTAAGGAGACCCAGTACTTC; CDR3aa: CASSSWGGVSKETQYF
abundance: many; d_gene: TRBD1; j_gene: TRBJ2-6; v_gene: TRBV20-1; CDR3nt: TGCAGTGCTTCACAGGGGGTAGCTGGGGCCAACGTCCTGACTTTC; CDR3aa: CSASQGVAGANVLTF
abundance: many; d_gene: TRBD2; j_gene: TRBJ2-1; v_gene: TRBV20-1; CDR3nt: TGCAGTGCTATCCAGACTAGCGGGAGGGCCGGTGAGCAGTTCTTC; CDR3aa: CSAIQTSGRAGEQFF
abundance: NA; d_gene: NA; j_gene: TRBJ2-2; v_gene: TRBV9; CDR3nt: TGTGCCAGCAGCGCCCGAGGACATCCCGGTACCGGGGAGCTGTTTTTT; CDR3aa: CASSARGHPGTGELFF
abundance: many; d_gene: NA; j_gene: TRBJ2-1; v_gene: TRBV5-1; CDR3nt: TGCGCCAGCAGCTTCCAGGGCGCCTACAATGAGCAGTTCTTC; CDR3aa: CASSFQGAYNEQFF